Listed below are T cell receptor beta chains from one sample, sequenced in a study of cytomegalovirus exposure and HLA in healthy donors. The protocol was immunoSEQ multiplex PCR, while the TCRdb copy is restricted to in-frame clones and leaves out a portion. The sample contains roughly 200,000 clones, 70% to 80% of which appear only once. Sequenced sample: PBMCs. The receptors were gathered from a man younger than 40 in good health and CMV-seronegative. The CDR3 runs from the conserved cysteine through the conserved F or W. A D gene is named only where the DNA matches it firmly. Expanded clones are given a class, and other clones once, few, many or no size at all.

TRBJ2-1 | TRBV5-6 | TRBD1 | . | TGTGCCAGCAGCAGGGGGGGACAGGGTTACAATGAGCAGTTCTTC | CASSRGGQGYNEQFF
TRBJ2-7 | TRBV19 | TRBD1 | . | TGTGCCAGTAATCCGGGACAGGGGACCACCTACGAGCAGTACTTC | CASNPGQGTTYEQYF
TRBJ1-5 | TRBV25-1 | TRBD1 | . | TGTGCCAGCAGTGAGGGGACAGGGTGGAATCAGCCCCAGCATTTT | CASSEGTGWNQPQHF
TRBJ1-1 | TRBV27 | TRBD1 | few | TGTGCCAGCGCTAGGGACAGAGGGCCGAACACTGAAGCTTTCTTT | CASARDRGPNTEAFF
TRBJ1-1 | TRBV9 | . | . | TGTGCCAGCAGCGTAGATGAAGGCAGGGTTAGCACTGAAGCTTTCTTT | CASSVDEGRVSTEAFF
TRBJ2-1 | TRBV5-4 | . | . | TGTGCCAGCAGCTTTGGACCAGGGAACAATGAGCAGTTCTTC | CASSFGPGNNEQFF
TRBJ1-1 | TRBV19 | . | . | TGTGCCAGTAGTTTAGCTCTGAACACTGAAGCTTTCTTT | CASSLALNTEAFF
TRBJ2-3 | TRBV2 | . | . | TGTGCCAGCAGTGTGATGGGAGCCAGGAGCACAGATACGCAGTATTTT | CASSVMGARSTDTQYF
TRBJ2-7 | TRBV27 | . | . | TGTGCCAGCAGTTTATTGGGGGCACCCTACGAGCAGTACTTC | CASSLLGAPYEQYF
TRBJ2-3 | TRBV9 | TRBD1 | . | TGTGCCAGCAGCGTTCAGTGGACAGGGAGAGGGGCAGATACGCAGTATTTT | CASSVQWTGRGADTQYF
TRBJ2-2 | TRBV27 | . | . | TGTGCCAGCAGTTGGGCCGCTAACACCGGGGAGCTGTTTTTT | CASSWAANTGELFF
TRBJ1-5 | TRBV28 | . | . | TGTGCCAGCAGCCGTGGGGACTCCGATCAGCCCCAGCATTTT | CASSRGDSDQPQHF
TRBJ1-4 | TRBV5-1 | TRBD1 | few | TGCGCCAGCAGTTCCGGGACAGGGGCTGAAAAACTGTTTTTT | CASSSGTGAEKLFF
TRBJ2-5 | TRBV13 | TRBD1 | . | TGTGCCAGCAGCAAAAGGCCGGGACAGGGGGAAGAGACCCAGTACTTC | CASSKRPGQGEETQYF
TRBJ2-7 | TRBV5-1 | TRBD1 | . | TGCGCCAGCAGCGTATGGACAGGGGGCTCCGAGCAGTACTTC | CASSVWTGGSEQYF
TRBJ2-1 | TRBV10-3 | . | . | TGTGCCATCAGATTTGGGGGCCCCGATGAGCAGTTCTTC | CAIRFGGPDEQFF
TRBJ2-5 | TRBV28 | . | . | TGTGCCAGCAGCTCTTTGGGGGGAGAGACCCAGTACTTC | CASSSLGGETQYF
TRBJ2-7 | TRBV15 | TRBD2 | few | TGTGCCACCAGCAGGGGGTTCTCGGGGGACTACTCCTACGAGCAGTACTTC | CATSRGFSGDYSYEQYF
TRBJ2-7 | TRBV2 | . | many | TGTGCCAGCACTGGCTCACCGGACAAGACCTACGAGCAGTACTTC | CASTGSPDKTYEQYF
TRBJ1-1 | TRBV6-6 | . | once | TGTGCCAGCAGTTTGGGGGGAGCTGAAGCTTTCTTT | CASSLGGAEAFF
TRBJ2-3 | TRBV25-1 | . | . | TGTGCCAGCAGTGATCCCCAGGCCAGCACAGATACGCAGTATTTT | CASSDPQASTDTQYF
TRBJ1-4 | TRBV4-1 | TRBD1 | few | TGCGCCAGCAGCCAAAGACCACAGGGGGCGCAGACTAATGAAAAACTGTTTTTT | CASSQRPQGAQTNEKLFF
TRBJ2-7 | TRBV29-1 | TRBD1 | . | TGCAGCGTTGAAGTGAGACGCCCGGACAGGGTTACCTACGAGCAGTACTTC | CSVEVRRPDRVTYEQYF
TRBJ2-7 | TRBV28 | TRBD1 | . | TGTGCCAGCAGCAAACCCGGGACAGTCTCCTACGAGCAGTACTTC | CASSKPGTVSYEQYF
TRBJ2-7 | TRBV9 | . | . | TGTGCCAGCGGCACGTGGGACAACTCCTACGAGCAGTACTTC | CASGTWDNSYEQYF
TRBJ2-7 | TRBV5-1 | TRBD2 | . | TGCGCCAGCAGTCCCACTAGCGGGACTCCCCTCGAGCAGTACTTC | CASSPTSGTPLEQYF
TRBJ2-1 | TRBV27 | . | . | TGTGCCAGCTCTCTCGAGCGGACCAAATATTACAATGAGCAGTTCTTC | CASSLERTKYYNEQFF
TRBJ1-1 | TRBV5-1 | TRBD1 | few | TGCGCCAGCAGCTTGGCGGCGGAGGGGGCCTCGGTAGCTTTCTTT | CASSLAAEGASVAFF
TRBJ1-4 | TRBV16 | . | few | TGTGCCAGCAGCCAATGGTCCACAGGGCCCCCCAATGAAAAACTGTTTTTT | CASSQWSTGPPNEKLFF
TRBJ2-7 | TRBV4-1 | TRBD2 | . | TGCGCCAGCAGCCAACCTAGCGGGTACGAGCAGTACTTC | CASSQPSGYEQYF
TRBJ2-2 | TRBV19 | TRBD2 | few | TGTGCCAGTAGTATGGGAGACAGCGGGAGGGCCGGGGAGCTGTTTTTT | CASSMGDSGRAGELFF
TRBJ1-2 | TRBV5-1 | TRBD1 | . | TGCGCCAGCAGCCTATGGGACAGCAACTATGGCTACACCTTC | CASSLWDSNYGYTF
TRBJ2-7 | TRBV29-1 | . | once | TGCAGCGTTACAGGGATCCACGAGCAGTACTTC | CSVTGIHEQYF
TRBJ1-6 | TRBV23-1 | TRBD1 | . | TGCGCCAGCAGTCAAGAGGGACAGGGGGTTAACTCCTATAATTCACCCCTCCACTTT | CASSQEGQGVNSYNSPLHF
TRBJ2-1 | TRBV7-9 | TRBD2 | . | TGTGCCAGCAGCCCTCCTCCGGGGGGTGAGCAGTTCTTC | CASSPPPGGEQFF
TRBJ2-1 | TRBV4-1 | . | . | TGCGCCAGCAGCCAAGGACAGTTCAATGAGCAGTTCTTC | CASSQGQFNEQFF
TRBJ2-1 | TRBV4-1 | TRBD2 | few | TGCGCCAGCAGCCAAGCTTTAGCGGGAGAGTACAATGAGCAGTTCTTC | CASSQALAGEYNEQFF
TRBJ1-2 | TRBV27 | . | . | TGTGCCAGCAGTTTACGGTCGGGAAGTGGCTACACCTTC | CASSLRSGSGYTF
TRBJ2-3 | TRBV10-1 | . | few | TGCGCCAGCAGTGAGTCCCGGGATTGGACAGATACGCAGTATTTT | CASSESRDWTDTQYF
TRBJ1-1 | TRBV6-5 | . | . | TGTGCCAGCAGTTACCAGGACACGAACACTGAAGCTTTCTTT | CASSYQDTNTEAFF
TRBJ2-5 | TRBV5-1 | . | . | TGCGCCAGCAGCTTGGGCAGGGAAGAGACCCAGTACTTC | CASSLGREETQYF
TRBJ2-3 | TRBV6-1 | TRBD2 | few | TGTGCCAGCAGTGAACTAGCGGGAGGGGTAGATACGCAGTATTTT | CASSELAGGVDTQYF
TRBJ2-3 | TRBV6-1 | TRBD1 | few | TGTGCCAGCAGTGGGTGGACAGGGGGGACAGATACGCAGTATTTT | CASSGWTGGTDTQYF
TRBJ2-3 | TRBV30 | TRBD2 | . | TGTGCCTGGAGCACGACTAGCGGGAGGTCAGATACGCAGTATTTT | CAWSTTSGRSDTQYF
TRBJ2-5 | TRBV18 | . | . | TGTGCCAGCTCACCATCCAACAGACAAGAGACCCAGTACTTC | CASSPSNRQETQYF
TRBJ1-5 | TRBV7-2 | TRBD1 | . | TGTGCCAGCAGGCGGACAGGGGCAGGGGCCCAGCATTTT | CASRRTGAGAQHF
TRBJ2-7 | TRBV27 | TRBD1 | . | TGTGCCAGCAGTTTATACCGCTCCGGGACAGGGGGCTACGAGCAGTACTTC | CASSLYRSGTGGYEQYF
TRBJ2-5 | TRBV5-1 | . | . | TGCGCCAGCACCATAGGACTGCAAGAGACCCAGTACTTC | CASTIGLQETQYF
TRBJ1-1 | TRBV4-1 | . | . | TGCGCCAGCAGCCAAGACGGGGGGCGCGGCACTGAAGCTTTCTTT | CASSQDGGRGTEAFF
TRBJ2-7 | TRBV7-8 | . | . | TGTGCCAGCAGCTTAGTCGGTGCCTACGAGCAGTACTTC | CASSLVGAYEQYF
TRBJ2-1 | TRBV6-1 | TRBD2 | . | TGTGCCAGCATCCTAGCGGAAGGGTATGAGCAGTTCTTC | CASILAEGYEQFF
TRBJ2-5 | TRBV6-5 | TRBD1 | . | TGTGCCGACAGGGGGCGGGAGACCCAGTACTTC | CADRGRETQYF
TRBJ2-3 | TRBV27 | TRBD2 | . | TGTGCCAGCAGCGAACTAGCGGGAGTGTCAGATACGCAGTATTTT | CASSELAGVSDTQYF